The 15 T cell receptor beta chains below were found in one sample sequenced in a study of memory B cells and T cells in multiple sclerosis (dated by TCRdb to about 2018). After stimulus-free culture of CFSE-labeled PBMCs, the autoproliferating (CFSEdim) and non-proliferating (CFSEhi) T cell fractions were sequenced separately. A total of some 5x10^7 CFSE-labeled PBMCs were cultured for under 9 days without stimulus, and replicate wells were then pooled. Their antigens are not known. Library method: the immunoSEQ multiplex PCR assay. Drawn from immuneACCESS, this table holds only the in-frame rearrangements with V and J called that TCRdb kept. Clones are partly lost; checked studies trace under half to an unresolved V gene and leave the rest unexplained. This sample has under 50,000 clones in its table, and approximately 80% of those were observed once. The top ten clones comprise 1% to 1.3% of the sample.

Sequencing was carried out using PBMCs from blood kept in culture. These receptor sequences come from a human donor with multiple sclerosis.

J is TRBJ2-4 and V is TRBV27; 7 nucleotides match TRBD1. The germline gives CDR1 MNHEY, CDR2 SMNVEV (reference sequence). The CDR3 totals 13 residues. The V segment lost 3 bases and the J segment 9 bases; nucleotides outside the gene matches: 5. The CDR3: CASSFTTGAIQYF. The CDR3 DNA follows: TGTGCCAGCAGTTTCACTACAGGGGCCATTCAGTACTTC.

This clone appeared once. This chain uses TRBV2 with TRBJ2-5; perhaps D is TRBD1 or TRBD2 (5 bases each). V lost 6 bases, J lost 7 bases, and 18 bases lay in between. This CDR3 has 14 residues. Germline V gives CDR1 SNHLY, CDR2 FYNNEI. The CDR3: CASSLLTRGRTQYF. As DNA, the CDR3 is TGTGCCAGCAGCCTACTTACTAGGGGAAGGACCCAGTACTTC.

The CDR3 coding sequence is TGTGCCAGCAGAGGCACTTACTATGGCTACACCTTC. Its translation is CASRGTYYGYTF. The chain carries TRBV6-6 and TRBJ1-2; D not resolved. Trimming removed 6 bases from V and 3 bases from J, with 8 bases in between. Germline CDR1 MNHNY, CDR2 SVGAGI (reference sequence). This CDR3 contains 12 residues.

V and J are TRBV2 and TRBJ2-5; D may be TRBD1 (6 bases). Germline V CDR1 and CDR2: SNHLY, FYNNEI. The CDR3 has 15 residues. Trimming shortened V by 6 bases and J by 1 base, and 15 bases separated the two germline ends. The CDR3 sequence: CASRDPGAAQETQYF. CDR3 bases: TGTGCCAGCAGAGACCCAGGGGCCGCCCAAGAGACCCAGTACTTC.

The gene calls are TRBV7-2 and TRBJ2-7; D could derive from TRBD1 or TRBD2 (5 bases each). Germline V gene data show CDR1 as SGHTA and CDR2 as FQGNSA. V shed 0 bases and J shed 0 bases, with 12 bases lying between them. CDR3 length equals 16 residues. CDR3 coding DNA: TGTGCCAGCAGCTTAGCGGGGGACCTAAGCTCCTACGAGCAGTACTTC. As protein: CASSLAGDLSSYEQYF.

V is TRBV6-1 and J is TRBJ2-7; D is unresolved. The ends were cut back, 7 bases at V and 2 bases at J, with 12 bases in the middle. The V gene's germline CDR1 is MNHNS and CDR2 SASEGT. The CDR3 contains 13 residues. In DNA, the CDR3 is TGTGCCAGCACTCCGTACTGGACCTACGAGCAGTACTTC. It encodes CASTPYWTYEQYF.

This clone was observed a single time. The gene calls are TRBV11-3 and TRBJ2-6; D may be TRBD2 (5 bases). Germline CDR1 SGHNT, CDR2 YENEEA. V lost 4 bases, J lost 0 bases, and 10 bases lay in between. The CDR3 is 16 amino acids. CDR3 amino acids: CASSSQADSGANVLTF. The CDR3 nucleotides read TGTGCCAGCAGCTCCCAAGCGGACTCTGGGGCCAACGTCCTGACTTTC.

CDR3 protein: CASSVGLMNTGELFF. The DNA of the CDR3 is TGTGCCAGCAGCGTTGGACTAATGAACACCGGGGAGCTGTTTTTT. V gene TRBV9 combines with J gene TRBJ2-2; D may be TRBD2 (6 bases). CDR3 length: 15 residues. The germline CDR1 and CDR2 sequences are SGDLS and YYNGEE. The V gene lost 2 bases and the J gene lost 1 base, with 9 bases spanning the gap. The full variable domain, its missing parts supplied by reference TRBV9 and TRBJ2-2, is DSGVTQTPKHLITATGQRVTLRCSPRSGDLSVYWYQQSLDQGLQFLIQYYNGEERAKGNILERFSAQQFPDLHSELNLSSLELGDSALYFCASSVGLMNTGELFFGEGSRLTVL.

The J gene is TRBJ1-5, the V gene TRBV18; 8 nucleotides align to TRBD1. The length of the CDR3 is 16 residues. In germline, CDR1 is KGHSH, CDR2 LQKENI. J lost 1 base, V lost 4 bases, and 6 bases had no gene match. The CDR3 DNA is TGTGCCAGCTCACTCTCCAACAGGGGGAGCAATCAGCCCCAGCATTTT. It translates to CASSLSNRGSNQPQHF.

V usage is TRBV4-3 and J usage is TRBJ2-5; D is possibly TRBD1 or TRBD2 (6 bases each). The J call is in doubt because the DNA end fits TRBJ2-7 better. The CDR3 has 16 residues. The germline V gene encodes CDR1 LGHNA and CDR2 YSLEER. Written as DNA, the CDR3 is TGCGCCAGCAGCCAAGATCACGGGGGCAGTGGTTACGAGCAGTACTTC. It yields the protein CASSQDHGGSGYEQYF.

This chain uses TRBV6-6 with TRBJ1-3; D may be TRBD1 (5 bases). The CDR3 extends over 16 amino acids. V shed 5 bases and J shed 4 bases, with 18 bases lying between them. Germline V lookup: CDR1 MNHNY, CDR2 SVGAGI (reference sequence). CDR3 in DNA: TGTGCCAGCAGTCGAGGGGAATTGACAAAGGGAAACACCATATATTTT. It is translated as CASSRGELTKGNTIYF.

The chain uses TRBV7-2 and TRBJ2-3; D gene ambiguous. The ends were cut back, 4 bases at V and 3 bases at J, with 11 bases in the middle. This CDR3 is 14 amino acids long. The germline CDR1 and CDR2 sequences are SGHTA and FQGNSA. CDR3 bases: TGTGCCAGCAGCTCCCCCCCCCTAACAGATACGCAGTATTTT. Translation: CASSSPPLTDTQYF.

Relative to its sample, this clone is medium-sized. The gene calls are TRBV19 and TRBJ1-5; 9 positions agree with TRBD1. In germline, CDR1 is LNHDA, CDR2 SQIVND (reference sequence). This CDR3 has 13 amino acids. Trimming at V came to 4 bases and at J to 7 bases, leaving 2 bases not matched to a gene. Written as DNA, the CDR3 is TGTGCCAGTAGTAGGACAGGGGAACAGCCCCAGCATTTT. This translates into CASSRTGEQPQHF.

This clone turned up a few times. The chain combines TRBV4-3 with TRBJ1-1; unclear D gene. This CDR3 comprises 15 residues. Germline CDR1 reads LGHNA; CDR2 reads YSLEER. Between the trimmed V and J ends, which lost 1 base and 4 bases, there was a span of 13 bases. The CDR3 DNA reads as TGCGCCAGCAGCCAAGGCCCCGAGCCGGGCACTGAAGCTTTCTTT. Encoded protein: CASSQGPEPGTEAFF.

This rearrangement joins TRBV28 to TRBJ1-3; D is possibly TRBD1 (5 bases). CDR1 and CDR2 from the germline V gene are MDHEN and SYDVKM. CDR3 length: 16 amino acids. Between the trimmed V and J ends, which lost 7 bases and 0 bases, there was a span of 16 bases. The DNA of the CDR3 is TGTGCCAGCATTGGGGCGACACCAAGCTCTGGAAACACCATATATTTT. This sequence encodes CASIGATPSSGNTIYF.